This T cell receptor beta chain was retrieved from a study of blood T cell repertoires in COVID-19. For the study at large: Acute and convalescent COVID-19 specimens originated in the United States, Italy and Spain. Nucleic acid was either cDNA or gDNA, and it came from T cells, B-cell-depleted T cells, or PBMCs.

In the authors' workflow: Counts of nucleated cells, estimated from reference gene primer amplification, were obtained. Profiled with immunoSEQ multiplex PCR; TCRdb holds only in-frame clones, not every one. V and J calls and clone size are copied from that table; D and trimming were computed from the DNA. The table records roughly 67,000 clones, 75% to 85% of them present only once. This CDR3 spans 15 amino acids. Between the trimmed V and J ends, which lost 7 bases and 1 base, there was a span of 16 bases. The germline CDR1 and CDR2 sequences are LNHDA and SQIVND (reference sequence). The chain combines TRBV19 with TRBJ2-5; weak D call: TRBD1 (7 bases). What was sequenced was peripheral blood. The sequence came from a man aged 45-65 years with acute or convalescent COVID-19. The CDR3 sequence is CASTQGGGIQETQYF. In DNA form, the CDR3 reads TGTGCCAGTACCCAAGGGGGCGGGATCCAAGAGACCCAGTACTTC.